These T cell receptor beta chains were read from a single sample in a study of blood T cell repertoires in COVID-19. Produced via immunoSEQ multiplex PCR; TCRdb's table is partial and in-frame only. The data hold about 180,000 clones, with roughly 87% observed a single time. Sequencing was performed on PBMCs or T cells enriched from blood (not recorded which). All receptors come from a human donor with acute COVID-19. The donor label of this sample is uncertain. The CDR3 runs from the conserved cysteine through the conserved F or W. The order of the fields is J gene, V gene, D gene, clone size, CDR3 protein, CDR3 DNA. A D gene is named only where the DNA matches it firmly. Not all rows give a size; the values are once, few, many and, for expanded clones, a class.

j_call: TRBJ1-3; v_call: TRBV2; d_call: NA; clone_size: NA; cdr3_aa: CASSEEVWNTIYF; cdr3_nt: TGTGCCAGCAGTGAGGAGGTTTGGAACACCATATATTTT
j_call: TRBJ2-7; v_call: TRBV11-2; d_call: NA; clone_size: NA; cdr3_aa: CASSLVSERPSYEQYF; cdr3_nt: TGTGCCAGCAGCTTAGTCAGCGAGAGACCGTCCTACGAGCAGTACTTC
j_call: TRBJ2-1; v_call: TRBV7-8; d_call: TRBD1; clone_size: NA; cdr3_aa: CASSPPGQGYNEQFF; cdr3_nt: TGTGCCAGCAGCCCCCCGGGACAGGGGTACAATGAGCAGTTCTTC
j_call: TRBJ1-2; v_call: TRBV27; d_call: NA; clone_size: NA; cdr3_aa: CASSSNGQTVGGYTF; cdr3_nt: TGTGCCAGCAGTTCAAACGGACAGACCGTTGGGGGCTACACCTTC
j_call: TRBJ2-3; v_call: TRBV24-1; d_call: NA; clone_size: NA; cdr3_aa: CATSDFDGADTQYF; cdr3_nt: TGTGCCACCAGTGATTTCGACGGGGCAGATACGCAGTATTTT
j_call: TRBJ1-2; v_call: TRBV10-3; d_call: NA; clone_size: NA; cdr3_aa: CATRFGQGVYGYTF; cdr3_nt: TGTGCCACCCGTTTCGGGCAAGGGGTCTATGGCTACACCTTC
j_call: TRBJ1-2; v_call: TRBV28; d_call: NA; clone_size: NA; cdr3_aa: CASSQTYNYGYTF; cdr3_nt: TGTGCCAGCTCCCAGACTTATAACTATGGCTACACCTTC
j_call: TRBJ1-1; v_call: TRBV30; d_call: NA; clone_size: NA; cdr3_aa: CAWMGGAHGEAFF; cdr3_nt: TGTGCCTGGATGGGGGGGGCTCATGGTGAAGCTTTCTTT
j_call: TRBJ2-3; v_call: TRBV7-3; d_call: NA; clone_size: NA; cdr3_aa: CASSWEGGPDTQYF; cdr3_nt: TGTGCCAGCAGCTGGGAGGGGGGGCCGGATACGCAGTATTTT
j_call: TRBJ2-5; v_call: TRBV19; d_call: TRBD1; clone_size: NA; cdr3_aa: CASSITQGVFETQYF; cdr3_nt: TGTGCCAGTAGTATTACGCAGGGGGTGTTCGAGACCCAGTACTTC
j_call: TRBJ1-3; v_call: TRBV29-1; d_call: NA; clone_size: NA; cdr3_aa: CSVEQGTSGNTIYF; cdr3_nt: TGCAGCGTTGAACAGGGAACGTCAGGAAACACCATATATTTT
j_call: TRBJ1-1; v_call: TRBV19; d_call: TRBD1; clone_size: NA; cdr3_aa: CASCTGTGGTEAFF; cdr3_nt: TGTGCCAGTTGTACCGGGACAGGGGGCACTGAAGCTTTCTTT
j_call: TRBJ2-7; v_call: TRBV28; d_call: NA; clone_size: NA; cdr3_aa: CASSDTRGASSYEQYF; cdr3_nt: TGTGCCAGCAGTGATACCAGGGGCGCATCTTCCTACGAGCAGTACTTC
j_call: TRBJ1-1; v_call: TRBV5-8; d_call: TRBD1; clone_size: few; cdr3_aa: CASSTTGTGAFF; cdr3_nt: TGTGCCAGCAGCACGACAGGGACGGGAGCTTTCTTT
j_call: TRBJ2-5; v_call: TRBV6-2/TRBV6-3; d_call: TRBD2; clone_size: NA; cdr3_aa: CASSYIAGGWEETQYF; cdr3_nt: TGTGCCAGCAGTTACATAGCGGGGGGCTGGGAAGAGACCCAGTACTTC
j_call: TRBJ1-1; v_call: TRBV6-2/TRBV6-3; d_call: TRBD1; clone_size: NA; cdr3_aa: CASSYDPRGLSTEAFF; cdr3_nt: TGTGCCAGCAGTTATGATCCCAGGGGGCTGTCTACTGAAGCTTTCTTT
j_call: TRBJ1-4; v_call: TRBV7-9; d_call: NA; clone_size: NA; cdr3_aa: CASSFSMHGREEKLFF; cdr3_nt: TGTGCCAGCAGCTTCTCCATGCACGGAAGGGAGGAAAAACTGTTTTTT
j_call: TRBJ2-7; v_call: TRBV4-1; d_call: TRBD1; clone_size: NA; cdr3_aa: CASSQPGQGRREQYF; cdr3_nt: TGCGCCAGCAGCCAACCGGGACAGGGGAGGCGCGAGCAGTACTTC
j_call: TRBJ1-2; v_call: TRBV25-1; d_call: NA; clone_size: NA; cdr3_aa: CASSEVVGGRPLYGYTF; cdr3_nt: TGTGCCAGCAGTGAGGTCGTTGGAGGCAGGCCTCTATATGGCTACACCTTC
j_call: TRBJ1-1; v_call: TRBV18; d_call: NA; clone_size: NA; cdr3_aa: CASSPPLKAGWNTEAFF; cdr3_nt: TGTGCCAGCTCACCACCTTTGAAGGCAGGTTGGAACACTGAAGCTTTCTTT
j_call: TRBJ2-5; v_call: TRBV7-9; d_call: NA; clone_size: NA; cdr3_aa: CASKQGTGGGEETQYF; cdr3_nt: TGTGCCAGCAAGCAGGGTACTGGCGGTGGTGAAGAGACCCAGTACTTC
j_call: TRBJ2-7; v_call: TRBV4-2; d_call: NA; clone_size: NA; cdr3_aa: CASSQGERSSSYEQYF; cdr3_nt: TGTGCCAGCAGCCAAGGGGAGAGGTCGAGCTCCTACGAGCAGTACTTC
j_call: TRBJ1-2; v_call: TRBV6-5; d_call: NA; clone_size: NA; cdr3_aa: CASRINEQWGYTF; cdr3_nt: TGTGCCAGCAGAATTAACGAACAGTGGGGCTACACCTTC
j_call: TRBJ1-1; v_call: TRBV4-3; d_call: NA; clone_size: once; cdr3_aa: CASSQDGNTEAFF; cdr3_nt: TGCGCCAGCAGCCAAGACGGGAACACTGAAGCTTTCTTT
j_call: TRBJ1-5; v_call: TRBV19; d_call: NA; clone_size: NA; cdr3_aa: CASTPEADSNQPQHF; cdr3_nt: TGTGCCAGTACTCCCGAGGCGGATAGCAATCAGCCCCAGCATTTT
j_call: TRBJ2-6; v_call: TRBV4-2; d_call: TRBD1; clone_size: NA; cdr3_aa: CASSPRTGGPGANVLTF; cdr3_nt: TGTGCCAGCAGCCCTCGGACAGGGGGCCCTGGGGCCAACGTCCTGACTTTC
j_call: TRBJ2-3; v_call: TRBV29-1; d_call: TRBD2; clone_size: NA; cdr3_aa: CSVGGGVFADTQYF; cdr3_nt: TGCAGCGTTGGGGGAGGGGTGTTTGCAGATACGCAGTATTTT
j_call: TRBJ2-7; v_call: TRBV6-2/TRBV6-3; d_call: TRBD2; clone_size: few; cdr3_aa: CASSPRTGGASSYEQYF; cdr3_nt: TGTGCCAGCAGTCCCAGAACCGGGGGGGCCTCCTCCTACGAGCAGTACTTC
j_call: TRBJ1-4; v_call: TRBV3-1/TRBV3-2; d_call: NA; clone_size: once; cdr3_aa: CASSQDLGVGQEKLFF; cdr3_nt: TGTGCCAGCAGCCAAGACCTCGGGGTGGGTCAGGAAAAACTGTTTTTT
j_call: TRBJ1-1; v_call: TRBV7-9; d_call: NA; clone_size: NA; cdr3_aa: CASSALKIRTEAFF; cdr3_nt: TGTGCCAGCAGCGCGCTTAAAATTCGGACTGAAGCTTTCTTT
j_call: TRBJ2-3; v_call: TRBV5-4; d_call: NA; clone_size: NA; cdr3_aa: CASSRTTSTDTQYF; cdr3_nt: TGTGCCAGCAGCAGGACTACCAGCACAGATACGCAGTATTTT
j_call: TRBJ1-2; v_call: TRBV10-2; d_call: TRBD1; clone_size: NA; cdr3_aa: CASRGQGGYTF; cdr3_nt: TGCGCCAGCAGGGGACAGGGTGGCTACACCTTC
j_call: TRBJ2-2; v_call: TRBV11-3; d_call: NA; clone_size: NA; cdr3_aa: CASSLSPTGELFF; cdr3_nt: TGTGCCAGCAGCCTAAGTCCTACCGGGGAGCTGTTTTTT
j_call: TRBJ2-5; v_call: TRBV2; d_call: TRBD2; clone_size: once; cdr3_aa: CASSVESSGGQETQYF; cdr3_nt: TGTGCCAGCAGTGTAGAGTCTAGCGGGGGACAAGAGACCCAGTACTTC
j_call: TRBJ1-4; v_call: TRBV11-2; d_call: TRBD1; clone_size: once; cdr3_aa: CASSQQGSNEKLFF; cdr3_nt: TGTGCCAGCAGCCAACAGGGGTCTAATGAAAAACTGTTTTTT
j_call: TRBJ1-1; v_call: TRBV7-9; d_call: NA; clone_size: NA; cdr3_aa: CASSLRQALNTEAFF; cdr3_nt: TGTGCCAGCAGCTTAAGGCAGGCCCTGAACACTGAAGCTTTCTTT
j_call: TRBJ2-3; v_call: TRBV2; d_call: NA; clone_size: once; cdr3_aa: CASKVYLGDTQYF; cdr3_nt: TGTGCCAGCAAGGTATATCTGGGCGATACGCAGTATTTT
j_call: TRBJ1-4; v_call: TRBV30; d_call: TRBD1; clone_size: NA; cdr3_aa: CAWSSDRGRGEEKLFF; cdr3_nt: TGTGCCTGGAGTTCGGACAGGGGGCGAGGGGAAGAAAAACTGTTTTTT
j_call: TRBJ1-2; v_call: TRBV18; d_call: NA; clone_size: NA; cdr3_aa: CASSPILFGGDYGYTF; cdr3_nt: TGTGCCAGCTCACCAATTCTCTTCGGGGGTGACTATGGCTACACCTTC
j_call: TRBJ2-2; v_call: TRBV4-3; d_call: TRBD1; clone_size: once; cdr3_aa: CASSQDLGQGPTGELFF; cdr3_nt: TGCGCCAGCAGCCAAGATCTCGGACAGGGGCCCACCGGGGAGCTGTTTTTT
j_call: TRBJ2-7; v_call: TRBV5-1; d_call: TRBD2; clone_size: NA; cdr3_aa: CASSGLAGANEQYF; cdr3_nt: TGCGCCAGCAGCGGACTAGCGGGGGCAAACGAGCAGTACTTC
j_call: TRBJ1-2; v_call: TRBV18; d_call: NA; clone_size: NA; cdr3_aa: CASSPMDRTSNYGYTF; cdr3_nt: TGTGCCAGCTCACCGATGGACAGAACTTCTAACTATGGCTACACCTTC
j_call: TRBJ2-7; v_call: TRBV20-1; d_call: NA; clone_size: NA; cdr3_aa: CSASPGRGTYEQYF; cdr3_nt: TGCAGTGCTAGTCCCGGCAGGGGAACCTACGAGCAGTACTTC
j_call: TRBJ2-1; v_call: TRBV9; d_call: NA; clone_size: NA; cdr3_aa: CASSVFDGGTGEQFF; cdr3_nt: TGTGCCAGCAGCGTATTCGATGGGGGCACGGGTGAGCAGTTCTTC
j_call: TRBJ1-3; v_call: TRBV9; d_call: NA; clone_size: NA; cdr3_aa: CASSPTGMPTGNTIYF; cdr3_nt: TGTGCCAGCAGCCCTACAGGGATGCCTACTGGAAACACCATATATTTT
j_call: TRBJ1-1; v_call: TRBV4-1; d_call: TRBD1; clone_size: NA; cdr3_aa: CASSQRTGTNTEAFF; cdr3_nt: TGCGCCAGCAGCCAGAGGACAGGTACGAACACTGAAGCTTTCTTT